Below are 4 T cell receptor beta chains sequenced from a single sample in a study of blood T cell repertoires in COVID-19. Sequencing used immunoSEQ multiplex PCR; TCRdb keeps in-frame clones, though not all of them. This table has some 300,000 clones, about 87% appearing once. Sequences were obtained from peripheral blood. Receptors were obtained from a woman aged 30 to 39 who had recovered from COVID-19.

The chain has TRBV9 and TRBJ2-3; D might be TRBD1 (7 bases). Trimming took 1 base from V and 5 from J, leaving 14 bases between them. The CDR3 contains 15 residues. Germline CDR1 SGDLS, CDR2 YYNGEE. The CDR3 region has the DNA TGTGCCAGCAGCGTACAGGGGGGCCGTGGAGATACGCAGTATTTT. Encoded protein: CASSVQGGRGDTQYF. The whole variable domain, filled in from reference TRBV9 and TRBJ2-3, reads DSGVTQTPKHLITATGQRVTLRCSPRSGDLSVYWYQQSLDQGLQFLIQYYNGEERAKGNILERFSAQQFPDLHSELNLSSLELGDSALYFCASSVQGGRGDTQYFGPGTRLTVL.

The CDR3 bases are TGTGCCAGCAGCTTACAATTCGGAGGGGTGGCCTATAATTCACCCCTCCACTTT. Translating gives CASSLQFGGVAYNSPLHF. J is TRBJ1-6 and V is TRBV11-2, with a tentative D call TRBD1 (5 bases). CDR3 size: 18 residues. Germline values: CDR1 SGHAT, CDR2 FQNNGV. The V end lost 2 bases, the J end lost 2 bases, and 16 bases lay between the germline ends.

The chain uses TRBV11-2 and TRBJ2-7; D unclear. The V end was cut by 6 bases, the J end by 2 bases, with 17 bases between. This CDR3 contains 15 residues. The V gene's germline CDR1 is SGHAT and CDR2 FQNNGV. CDR3: CASSPRRHQTYEQYF. CDR3 sequence (DNA): TGTGCCAGCAGTCCTAGGCGGCACCAAACCTACGAGCAGTACTTC.

The rearrangement links TRBV28 to TRBJ2-2, with D maybe TRBD1 (6 bases). Trimming removed 6 bases at V and 0 bases at J, with 14 bases between. CDR1 and CDR2 from the germline V gene are MDHEN and SYDVKM. This CDR3 is built from 16 residues. DNA for the CDR3: TGTGCCAGCAGCCCCCGGCACAGGGCGAACACCGGGGAGCTGTTTTTT. Its translation: CASSPRHRANTGELFF.